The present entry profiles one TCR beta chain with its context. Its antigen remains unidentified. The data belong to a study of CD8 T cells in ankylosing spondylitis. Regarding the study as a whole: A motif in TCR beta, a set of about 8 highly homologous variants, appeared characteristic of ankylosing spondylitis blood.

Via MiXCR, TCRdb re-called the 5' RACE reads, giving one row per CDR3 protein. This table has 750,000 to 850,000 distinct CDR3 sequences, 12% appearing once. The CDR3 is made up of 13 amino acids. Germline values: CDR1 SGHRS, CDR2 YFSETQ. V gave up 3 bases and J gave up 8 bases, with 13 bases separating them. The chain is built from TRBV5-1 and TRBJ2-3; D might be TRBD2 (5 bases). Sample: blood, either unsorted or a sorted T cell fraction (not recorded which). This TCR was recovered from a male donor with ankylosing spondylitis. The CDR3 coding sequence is TGCGCCAGCAGCTCGCCCCGGGGATCTACGCAGTATTTT. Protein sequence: CASSSPRGSTQYF. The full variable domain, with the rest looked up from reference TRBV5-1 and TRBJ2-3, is KAGVTQTPRYLIKTRGQQVTLSCSPISGHRSVSWYQQTPGQGLQFLFEYFSETQRNKGNFPGRFSGRQFSNSRSEMNVSTLELGDSALYLCASSSPRGSTQYFGPGTRLTVL.